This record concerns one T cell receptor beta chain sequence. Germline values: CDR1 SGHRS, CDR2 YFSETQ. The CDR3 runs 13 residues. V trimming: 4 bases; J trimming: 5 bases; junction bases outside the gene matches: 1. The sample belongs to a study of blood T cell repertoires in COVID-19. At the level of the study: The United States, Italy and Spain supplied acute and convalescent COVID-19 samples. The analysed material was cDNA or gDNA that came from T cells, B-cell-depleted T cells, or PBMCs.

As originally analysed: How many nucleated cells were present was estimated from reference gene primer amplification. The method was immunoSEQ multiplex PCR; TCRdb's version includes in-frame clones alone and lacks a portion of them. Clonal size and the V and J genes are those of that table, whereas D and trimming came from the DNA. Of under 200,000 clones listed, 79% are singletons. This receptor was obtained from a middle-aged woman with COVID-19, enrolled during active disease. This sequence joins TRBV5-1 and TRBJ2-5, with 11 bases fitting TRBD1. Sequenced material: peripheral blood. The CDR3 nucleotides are TGCGCCAGCAGCAGGGACAGGGGGGAGACCCAGTACTTC. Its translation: CASSRDRGETQYF.